Below, 2 T cell receptor beta chains from the same sample are listed, as sequenced in a study of neurological immune-mediated disorders. Time point indicated: technical triplicate 3. TCRdb re-derived calls from the 5' RACE reads in MiXCR, one entry per CDR3 protein. The sample consists of about 44,000 distinct CDR3 sequences, around a fifth of them appearing once. The sequencing sample was made of PBMCs. These receptors all come from a man in his 60s with HTLV-1-associated myelopathy (HAM/TSP).

This clonotype came up many times. The V gene is TRBV12-3 or TRBV12-4, the J gene TRBJ2-2, with a possible D match to TRBD2 (7 bases). This CDR3 is built from 16 residues. Trimming removed 7 bases at V and 5 bases at J, with 20 bases between. CDR3 in amino acids: CASTDPGGVRTGELFF. Written as DNA, the CDR3 is TGTGCCAGCACCGACCCGGGGGGCGTGAGGACCGGGGAGCTGTTTTTT.

In its sample, this clonotype is medium-sized. The V and J genes are TRBV5-1 and TRBJ2-5; TRBD1 matches 10 bases. Germline V gene lookup returns CDR1 SGHRS and CDR2 YFSETQ. The CDR3 extends over 14 amino acids. J gave up 3 bases and V 4 bases, and 3 bases lay outside the gene matches. Written as DNA, the CDR3 is TGCGCCAGCAGCCCAGGGACAGGGGAAGAGACCCAGTACTTC. Protein: CASSPGTGEETQYF.